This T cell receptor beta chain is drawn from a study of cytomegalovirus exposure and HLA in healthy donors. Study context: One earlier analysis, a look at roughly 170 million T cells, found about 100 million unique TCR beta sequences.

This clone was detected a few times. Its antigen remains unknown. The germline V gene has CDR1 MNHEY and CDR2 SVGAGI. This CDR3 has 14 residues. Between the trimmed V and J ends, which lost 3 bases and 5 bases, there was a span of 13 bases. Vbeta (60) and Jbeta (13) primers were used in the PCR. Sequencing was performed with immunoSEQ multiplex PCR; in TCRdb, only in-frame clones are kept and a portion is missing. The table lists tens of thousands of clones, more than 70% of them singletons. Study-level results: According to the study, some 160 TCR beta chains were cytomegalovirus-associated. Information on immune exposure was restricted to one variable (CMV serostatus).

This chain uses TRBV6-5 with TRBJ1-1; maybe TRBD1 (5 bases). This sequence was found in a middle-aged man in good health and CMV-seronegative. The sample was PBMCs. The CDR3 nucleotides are TGTGCCAGCAGTTATCAAAGGGGTGGGACTGAAGCTTTCTTT. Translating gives CASSYQRGGTEAFF.